The present TCR beta chain was sequenced within a study of post-analysis software for immune sequencing data. Regarding this clonotype: Its antigen is not known. The germline gene is not matched at one end of the junction; a read error may be the cause.

Unique molecular identifiers featured in each of the TCR beta cDNA libraries. The T cell input of roughly 0.9 to 10 million gave hundreds of thousands of cDNA molecules. TCRdb itself ran the PCR reads through MiXCR, one entry per CDR3 protein. Found here are 700,000 to 800,000 distinct CDR3 sequences, just under 30% of them singletons; the top ten hold roughly 0.57%. General study points: A handful of TRBV segments, including TRBV5-6, TRBV5-1 and TRBV20-1, were more frequent in patients than controls. When compared against controls, multiple sclerosis patients showed significantly lower normalized Chao1 diversity.

Germline V gene data show CDR1 as LGHNA and CDR2 as YSLEER. The CDR3 sequence is 15 residues long. The gene calls are TRBV4-3 and TRBJ2-7; maybe TRBD2 (5 bases). The sequencing input was blood. This sequence was found in a girl aged 10-17 years with multiple sclerosis. CDR3 DNA sequence: TGCGTCAGCAGCCAAGAAGCCGGCGACTACTACGAGCAGTACTTC. Its protein product is CVSSQEAGDYYEQYF.